Below are 9 T cell receptor beta chains sequenced from a single sample in a study of PD-1 blockade in classical Hodgkin lymphoma. TCRdb keeps only in-frame clones here, not all; method: immunoSEQ multiplex PCR. The table has thousands of clones, around 84% seen once. All the patients suffered relapse after autologous stem cell transplantation, and brentuximab vedotin exposure differed. Sequenced here: peripheral blood mononuclear cells (PBMCs), sampled before the second cycle of nivolumab. These TCRs come from a human donor with classical Hodgkin lymphoma.

The chain combines TRBV5-4 with TRBJ2-1, with 11 bases aligning to TRBD2. V lost 3 bases, J lost 4 bases, and 3 bases stayed unmatched. Germline V CDR1 and CDR2: SGHNT, YYREEE (reference sequence). The CDR3 extends over 15 amino acids. The CDR3 bases are TGTGCCAGCAGCTGGACTAGCGGGTTATACAATGAGCAGTTCTTC. This translates into CASSWTSGLYNEQFF.

The rearrangement joins TRBV5-1 to TRBJ2-3, with D possibly matching TRBD1 (6 bases). Germline CDR1 and CDR2: SGHRS and YFSETQ. The CDR3 sequence is 14 residues long. The germline V and J ends were trimmed by 7 bases and 2 bases, with 14 bases remaining between them. Written as DNA, the CDR3 is TGCGCCAGCCGTAGACAGGCGCACACAGATACGCAGTATTTT. Encoded protein: CASRRQAHTDTQYF.

The chain links TRBV25-1 to TRBJ1-2; TRBD1 might be the D (6 bases). V lost 6 bases and J lost 4, with 12 bases in between. CDR3 length: 13 amino acids. CDR1 and CDR2 (germline): MGHDK, SYGVNS. For the CDR3, the DNA is TGTGCCAGCAGATTACAGGGTACCTATGGCTACACCTTC. This translates into CASRLQGTYGYTF.

The genes are TRBV19 and TRBJ1-2; 9 bases align to TRBD1. The germline CDR1 and CDR2 sequences are LNHDA and SQIVND (reference sequence). V lost 5 bases to trimming and J lost 6 bases; unmatched junction nucleotides: 7. This CDR3 has 14 residues. CDR3 sequence (DNA): TGTGCCAGTAGTTCGGGAACAGGGGGCGATGGCTACACCTTC. Translating it yields CASSSGTGGDGYTF.

The V call is TRBV5-3, the J call TRBJ1-5; D is uncertain. TRBV5-3 is designated an ORF whose function remains uncertain. The CDR3 has 14 residues. Trimming took off 0 bases at V and 6 bases at J, with 10 bases between the two ends. The chain's CDR3 is CARSLVSGSQPQHF. As DNA, the CDR3 is TGTGCCAGAAGCTTGGTTTCCGGTAGTCAGCCCCAGCATTTT.

In nucleotides, the CDR3 is TGTGCCAGCAGGATCTTACCGGGACACCCATTGACGAACACCGGGGAGCTGTTTTTT. Its protein is CASRILPGHPLTNTGELFF. The V and J genes are TRBV2 and TRBJ2-2, with D perhaps matching TRBD1 (6 bases). Germline assignment: CDR1 SNHLY and CDR2 FYNNEI. The CDR3 has 19 residues. The V end was cut by 6 bases, the J end by 0 bases, with 23 bases between. Supplemented by reference TRBV2 and TRBJ2-2, the full variable domain reads EPEVTQTPSHQVTQMGQEVILRCVPISNHLYFYWYRQILGQKVEFLVSFYNNEISEKSEIFDDQFSVERPDGSNFTLKIRSTKLEDSAMYFCASRILPGHPLTNTGELFFGEGSRLTVL.

This chain links TRBV5-7 with TRBJ2-2; the match to TRBD2 covers 9 bases. TRBV5-7 carries the ORF label, with uncertain function. J gave up 4 bases and V 0 bases, and 4 bases lay outside the gene matches. The CDR3 totals 16 residues. The CDR3 is CASSLGAGGPTGELFF. In nucleotides, the CDR3 is TGTGCCAGCAGCTTGGGTGCGGGGGGGCCCACCGGGGAGCTGTTTTTT.

The chain links TRBV5-5 to TRBJ2-4; no reliable D call. The germline gives CDR1 SGHKS, CDR2 YYEKEE (reference sequence). Deletions cut 1 base from V and 8 bases from J, with 4 bases between. There are 11 residues in the CDR3. In DNA, the CDR3 is TGTGCCAGCAGCTTGAGGGACATTCAGTACTTC. Translated, it gives CASSLRDIQYF.

This chain connects TRBV27 to TRBJ2-1; the match to TRBD2 covers 7 bases. Germline V gives CDR1 MNHEY, CDR2 SMNVEV (reference sequence). J lost 10 bases, V lost 5 bases, and 5 bases had no gene match. The CDR3 covers 12 residues. The CDR3 loop reads CASSPGGREQFF. Here the CDR3 DNA reads TGTGCCAGCAGTCCGGGGGGTAGAGAGCAGTTCTTC.